This T cell receptor beta chain emerged from a study of cytomegalovirus exposure and HLA in healthy donors listed by TCRdb under 2017. For the wider study: In an earlier analysis of fewer than 750 of the donors, 276 Gb of sequence data and some 120 million unique TCR beta sequences from 150 million to 200 million T cells were reported. Both class I and class II loci were covered by HLA typing, at four-digit resolution. About 280 gigabases of sequencing data and roughly 80 million unique TCR sequences made up an early release that covered over 550 HLA-typed donors. In a later analysis, previously published TCR beta repertoires from some 640 donors were re-analyzed and high-resolution HLA genotyping was added so that TCR occurrence patterns could be studied. Every discovery cohort repertoire had been produced on one sequencing platform. In a later genetic analysis, genome-wide SNP genotypes for about 55% of the 666 donors were used, and that subset was treated as a discovery cohort. The study aimed to test whether cataloging public T cell receptors could reveal signatures of past pathogen exposure. In addition to the first cohort of 666 subjects, a separate validation cohort of some 120 different subjects was used. Using immunosequencing, the study profiled T cell repertoires from about 610 subjects and related those repertoires to cytomegalovirus serostatus. To predict cytomegalovirus infection status, the study brought together high-throughput TCR immunosequencing, statistical association of individual TCRs with disease status, and machine learning. Donor age, sex, ethnicity and CMV serostatus were compiled alongside the repertoire data. The later analysis used no new phenotypic data to find candidate immune exposures, relying instead on TCR beta sequences and their occurrence across donors. Roughly 5 DR-DQ haplotypes were handled as single units for association and clustering because linkage in the cohort was strong. An earlier analysis of some 500 of the donors used high-throughput TCR beta sequencing to judge whether each TCR beta V gene segment behaved as functional or pseudogenic. Among the roughly 380 genotyped donors, about 85% belonged to the genetic ancestry cluster associated with self-reported Caucasian donors. The number of typed donors differed by locus: about 620-630 for A, B, C, DRB1 and DQB1; about 520 for DQA1; 600 to 610 for DPA1; and some 430 for DPB1. Across 300 to 500 genotyped donors of the cohort, an average of about 250,000 unique TCR beta nucleotide sequences per donor were sequenced, and roughly 20% of those sequences were non-productive. Findings and caveats that apply to the study as a whole: Correlated functional status among segregating V segments might reflect linkage disequilibrium, but an unknown experimental factor could not be ruled out. The authors suggested that the approach could potentially be extended to other disease states and immunological phenotypes. According to a later genetic analysis, donors in an Asian-associated ancestry cluster had fewer N-insertions in productive TCRs than the roughly 660-donor mean. According to a later analysis, parvovirus B19, influenza, CMV and Epstein-Barr virus appeared linked to several top co-occurrence clusters. In a later analysis, most CMV-associated TCR beta chains were found to appear HLA-restricted, with HLA associations seemingly driven largely by CMV exposure. While some public TCRs were present in many individuals, most TCR sequences turned up only very rarely across donors. V-gene and J-gene trimming of TCR beta chains was associated with a missense DCLRE1C variant in a later genetic analysis, and the association was replicated in an independent cohort. Roughly 17 rarely observed V segments, including chromosome 9 orphons, were excluded from the earlier analysis of several hundred of the donors because counts were too low. A further reported finding was that TCR beta sequences accurately predicted the HLA-A and HLA-B alleles for most subjects in the first cohort. Only TCR beta chains were sequenced in this cohort, and the absence of alpha or paired-chain data limited detectable features. A few of the identified cytomegalovirus-associated TCR beta chains were confirmed in vitro to be specific for cytomegalovirus antigens. When HLA alleles, especially DR and DQ, strongly co-occurred, attributing TCR associations to individual alleles was difficult. The classifier was reported to diagnose cytomegalovirus status with high specificity and sensitivity in both the original and validation cohorts. In the study, around 150 TCR beta chains were listed as associated with cytomegalovirus. At a false discovery rate of 0.05, a later analysis linked 15,000 to 20,000 TCR beta sequences to specific HLA alleles. In a later analysis, HLA-associated TCR beta chains showed more clonal expansion and lower generation probabilities than non-associated chains that were equally common. An earlier analysis of approximately 570 of the donors showed that most TCR beta V segments appeared in productive rearrangements either about 87% or about 30% of the time, which broadly matched IMGT annotations. Immune exposure information for the cohort was limited to CMV serostatus. Because some donors lacked HLA typing at each locus, the association tests relied only on the typed subset. In a later analysis, the rate of TCR association differed among HLA loci, with DRB1 alleles having the most associated TCRs and HLA-C alleles having the fewest. Sequencing depth was assumed to be roughly uniform across donors in the presence/absence analyses, though that assumption may not hold. The sequencing pipeline was judged likely to have produced a cluster of highly shared sequence variants as a technical artifact. Some IMGT-functional V segments, including TRBV6-2 and TRBV6-3, could not be distinguished by the 87-base-pair reads and were therefore excluded.

The cohort consisted of 600 to 700 healthy bone marrow donors. At the time of sampling, all cohort members were nominally healthy, though unrecorded immune exposures were likely present. The donor was CMV seronegative and was included in the group of several hundred seronegative cohort members. Each donor provided a peripheral blood sample, and peripheral blood mononuclear cells were used for TCR beta sequencing. Genomic DNA was extracted from the blood cell samples with the Qiagen DNeasy Blood Extraction Kit. The library was generated by the immunoSEQ multiplex PCR assay. For the multiplex PCR, a mixture combining 60 forward primers for TCR Vbeta segments and 13 reverse primers for TCR Jbeta segments was used. A multiplex PCR assay on genomic DNA amplified the CDR3 region of rearranged TCR beta genes. The amplified TCR beta libraries were sequenced on the Illumina HiSeq System as 87-base-pair reads. Per the source publication's procedure: A later analysis tallied around 87 million unique TCR beta chains across the 640 or so repertoires, and 10 million to 11 million of those chains were shared by two or more donors. To remove PCR and sequencing errors, raw reads were error-corrected and collapsed into unique sequences using a nearest-neighbor algorithm that merged closely related sequences. CDR3 sequences were aligned to IMGT reference sequences to assign V, D and J gene segments. For a sequence to be retained, a match of at least six nucleotides was required to both a V gene segment and a J gene segment. A rearrangement was called productive if the CDR3 had no stop codons and remained in frame with V and J, and every other rearrangement was called non-productive. CDR3 was defined according to IMGT convention as the region running from the second conserved V-encoded cysteine to the conserved J-encoded phenylalanine. Sequences without an unambiguous match to a single V gene segment were excluded from the earlier analysis of approximately 600 of the donors. An earlier analysis of a few hundred of the donors called V segments functional above 56.7% productive rearrangements and segregating when the between-donor standard deviation exceeded 5%. To diagnose cytomegalovirus status from the catalog of TCR beta chain sequences, a statistical classification framework was built. V and J gene assignment, in a later analysis, came from comparing TCR nucleotide sequences with IMGT/GENE-DB human TR gene sequences. Using the TCRdist pipeline, a later analysis assigned CDR3 sequences along with most-parsimonious VDJ recombination scenarios. A later analysis defined each TCR beta chain by its CDR3 amino acid sequence plus V-gene family, and excluded reads lacking a unique V-gene family. In a later analysis, 550 to 650 highly shared, low-generation-probability nucleotide sequences were removed to address suspected cross-contamination and a sequencing artifact. For each public chain, a later analysis derived a clonal expansion index from normalized ranks of inferred template counts within each repertoire. In a later analysis, generation probabilities were computed with a VDJ recombination model fitted to out-of-frame rearrangements, and the resulting probabilities were checked against IGoR. Hypergeometric tests were used in a later analysis to score TCR-TCR, TCR-HLA and TCR-CMV co-occurrence, with a repertoire-size bias correction applied to the TCR pairs. To estimate false discovery rates, a later analysis permuted the HLA or CMV assignments 20 times. In a later analysis, co-occurring TCRs were grouped with DBSCAN, and TCRdist sequence similarity was added when clustering was performed within HLA-allele-positive subsets. For co-occurrence clustering, repertoires with fewer than 30,000 or more than 120,000 public chains were excluded, along with about five repertoires with anomalous nucleotide sharing. The source is immuneACCESS, and TCRdb retained only in-frame sequences with V and J called. Part of the clones is not carried over; for the studies checked, unresolved V genes explain less than half of this, and the remainder is unexplained. The DNA was the basis for D and trimming; V, J and clone size are from that table. The sample table records more than 70,000 clones. The ten largest make up 1.3% to 1.5% of the sample.

Details on this clone: The specificity of this receptor is unknown.

V was cut back by 4 bases and J by 6 bases, leaving a gap of 4 bases between them. From cysteine to phenylalanine, the CDR3 is 10 amino acids long. Left in the record is the CDR3 DNA by itself, 30 bases read in frame from the first base. The germline V gene supplies CDR1 SQVTM and CDR2 ANQGSEA. The sequence links TRBV29-1 to TRBJ2-1; the D gene assignment is ambiguous. This clonotype was sampled from an older woman in good health and CMV-seronegative. The specimen sequenced was PBMCs. The CDR3 has the sequence CSVVANEQFF. The sequenced DNA is TGCAGCGTTGTGGCCAATGAGCAGTTCTTC.